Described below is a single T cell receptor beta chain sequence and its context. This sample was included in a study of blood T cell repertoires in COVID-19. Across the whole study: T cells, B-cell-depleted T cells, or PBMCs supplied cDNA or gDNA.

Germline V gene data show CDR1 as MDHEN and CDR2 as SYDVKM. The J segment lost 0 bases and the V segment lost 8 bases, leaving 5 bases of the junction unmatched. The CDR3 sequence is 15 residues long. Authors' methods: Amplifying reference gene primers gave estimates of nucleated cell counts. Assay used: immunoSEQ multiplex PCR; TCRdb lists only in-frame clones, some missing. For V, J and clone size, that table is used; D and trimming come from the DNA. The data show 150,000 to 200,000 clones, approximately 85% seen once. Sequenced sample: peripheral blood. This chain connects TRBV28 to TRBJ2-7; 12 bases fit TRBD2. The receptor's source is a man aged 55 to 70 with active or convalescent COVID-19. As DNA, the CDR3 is TGTGCCAGCCAGACTAGCGGGAGTAGCTCCTACGAGCAGTACTTC. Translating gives CASQTSGSSSYEQYF.